These T cell receptor beta chains were read from a single sample in a study of blood T cell repertoires in COVID-19. Using immunoSEQ multiplex PCR, the repertoire was profiled, and TCRdb retains in-frame clones only, with some absent. Altogether 200,000 to 250,000 clones are present, approximately 86% being singletons, with the ten largest covering 3% to 3.5%. The sequenced material came from peripheral blood. Every receptor here comes from a man in his sixties with acute or convalescent COVID-19. The CDR3 runs from the conserved cysteine through the conserved F or W. D genes are given only for firm matches. Not all rows give a size; the values are once, few, many and, for expanded clones, a class.

V gene: TRBV7-8
clone size: .
D gene: TRBD1
J gene: TRBJ1-2
CDR3 DNA: TGTGCCAGCAGCCCTCTGACAGGGGGCGTCTATGGCTACACCTTC
CDR3 protein: CASSPLTGGVYGYTF

V gene: TRBV12-3/TRBV12-4
clone size: .
D gene: .
J gene: TRBJ1-1
CDR3 DNA: TGTGCCAGCAGTTCTCTTATGAACACTGAAGCTTTCTTT
CDR3 protein: CASSSLMNTEAFF

V gene: TRBV2
clone size: .
D gene: TRBD1
J gene: TRBJ1-2
CDR3 DNA: TGTGCCAGCAGCGCCGACCAGGACAGGGGAGGGTACACCTTC
CDR3 protein: CASSADQDRGGYTF

V gene: TRBV5-1
clone size: once
D gene: TRBD1
J gene: TRBJ2-7
CDR3 DNA: TGCGCCAGCAGCTTGGGACAGGGAAGCTACGAGCAGTACTTC
CDR3 protein: CASSLGQGSYEQYF

V gene: TRBV14
clone size: .
D gene: .
J gene: TRBJ1-4
CDR3 DNA: TGTGCCAGCAGCCTTTCGGATGAAAAACTGTTTTTT
CDR3 protein: CASSLSDEKLFF

V gene: TRBV18
clone size: few
D gene: TRBD1
J gene: TRBJ2-3
CDR3 DNA: TGTGCCAGCTCACCTGCGGACAGGGGCCAAGGAGATACGCAGTATTTT
CDR3 protein: CASSPADRGQGDTQYF

V gene: TRBV19
clone size: .
D gene: .
J gene: TRBJ1-2
CDR3 DNA: TGTGCCAGTAGGGTCCGGCGGGCCCCTAACTATGGCTACACCTTC
CDR3 protein: CASRVRRAPNYGYTF

V gene: TRBV11-3
clone size: .
D gene: .
J gene: TRBJ2-3
CDR3 DNA: TGTGCCAGCAGCTTATTCGGGGAGGCAGATACGCAGTATTTT
CDR3 protein: CASSLFGEADTQYF

V gene: TRBV9
clone size: .
D gene: TRBD2
J gene: TRBJ2-1
CDR3 DNA: TGTGCCAGCAGCGACCGGACTAGCGGGGGTTTCCCTCGGGAGCAGTTCTTC
CDR3 protein: CASSDRTSGGFPREQFF

V gene: TRBV2
clone size: .
D gene: TRBD1
J gene: TRBJ1-2
CDR3 DNA: TGTGCCAGCCAAGGGGGGGGACAGGGTGCCTATGGCTACACCTTC
CDR3 protein: CASQGGGQGAYGYTF

V gene: TRBV4-2
clone size: .
D gene: .
J gene: TRBJ2-3
CDR3 DNA: TGTGCCAGCAGCAACCAGCGCGGGGCCGGCACAGATACGCAGTATTTT
CDR3 protein: CASSNQRGAGTDTQYF

V gene: TRBV2
clone size: .
D gene: .
J gene: TRBJ2-1
CDR3 DNA: TGTGCCAGCACCAGAAGGGGCGGGGCCTCCTACAATGAGCAGTTCTTC
CDR3 protein: CASTRRGGASYNEQFF

V gene: TRBV19
clone size: .
D gene: .
J gene: TRBJ2-7
CDR3 DNA: TGTGCCAGTAGACCTACCAGCGGCACCCCCTACGAGCAGTACTTC
CDR3 protein: CASRPTSGTPYEQYF

V gene: TRBV12-5
clone size: .
D gene: .
J gene: TRBJ1-1
CDR3 DNA: TGTGCTAGTGGTTTGAATATTGCAGGGTACACTGAAGCTTTCTTT
CDR3 protein: CASGLNIAGYTEAFF

V gene: TRBV7-7
clone size: .
D gene: TRBD2
J gene: TRBJ2-2
CDR3 DNA: TGTGCCAGCAGCTTAGGGCGGGGGGCGAACACCGGGGAGCTGTTTTTT
CDR3 protein: CASSLGRGANTGELFF

V gene: TRBV9
clone size: .
D gene: TRBD2
J gene: TRBJ2-5
CDR3 DNA: TGTGCCAGCAGCGAAATACTAGCGGACCAAGAGACCCAGTACTTC
CDR3 protein: CASSEILADQETQYF

V gene: TRBV7-8
clone size: few
D gene: .
J gene: TRBJ2-7
CDR3 DNA: TGTGCCAGCAGCTTACGAAACGGGGGTAACTACGAGCAGTACTTC
CDR3 protein: CASSLRNGGNYEQYF

V gene: TRBV6-2/TRBV6-3
clone size: .
D gene: TRBD2
J gene: TRBJ2-5
CDR3 DNA: TGTGCCAGCAGTTATCTGGCTAGCGGGGGGGCCCAAGAGACCCAGTACTTC
CDR3 protein: CASSYLASGGAQETQYF

V gene: TRBV7-2
clone size: .
D gene: TRBD2
J gene: TRBJ2-7
CDR3 DNA: TGTGCCAGCAGCTTAGGAAGTAGCGGGGCCGCCGGCTCCTACGAGCAGTACTTC
CDR3 protein: CASSLGSSGAAGSYEQYF

V gene: TRBV6-1
clone size: .
D gene: .
J gene: TRBJ1-2
CDR3 DNA: TGTGCCAGCAGTGAAGCAGGTTTCAGGAACTATGGCTACACCTTC
CDR3 protein: CASSEAGFRNYGYTF

V gene: TRBV2
clone size: .
D gene: .
J gene: TRBJ1-5
CDR3 DNA: TGTGCCAGCAGTGGGACCGGGGGGGCTGGTCAGCCCCAGCATTTT
CDR3 protein: CASSGTGGAGQPQHF

V gene: TRBV7-8
clone size: .
D gene: TRBD1
J gene: TRBJ2-7
CDR3 DNA: TGTGCCAGCAGCGACAGACAGGGCTCCTACGAGCAGTACTTC
CDR3 protein: CASSDRQGSYEQYF

V gene: TRBV5-5
clone size: .
D gene: .
J gene: TRBJ1-4
CDR3 DNA: TGTGCCAGCAGCTCGTTTCCGACGGTCGGGAGTGAAAAACTGTTTTTT
CDR3 protein: CASSSFPTVGSEKLFF

V gene: TRBV7-8
clone size: .
D gene: .
J gene: TRBJ1-4
CDR3 DNA: TGTGCCAGCAGCAGCTTAGGGGGGGCGGTTAATGAAAAACTGTTTTTT
CDR3 protein: CASSSLGGAVNEKLFF

V gene: TRBV29-1
clone size: .
D gene: TRBD1
J gene: TRBJ2-5
CDR3 DNA: TGCAGCGTTGTCTATTGGGACAGCCCGGCGGAGACCCAGTACTTC
CDR3 protein: CSVVYWDSPAETQYF

V gene: TRBV20-1
clone size: .
D gene: TRBD1
J gene: TRBJ2-7
CDR3 DNA: TGCAGTGCAATACAGGGGGTCGAGCAGTACTTC
CDR3 protein: CSAIQGVEQYF

V gene: TRBV7-9
clone size: .
D gene: TRBD2
J gene: TRBJ2-7
CDR3 DNA: TGTGCCAGCAGCTCTCCACCCACTAGCGGGGGCTACGAGCAGTACTTC
CDR3 protein: CASSSPPTSGGYEQYF

V gene: TRBV6-2/TRBV6-3
clone size: .
D gene: TRBD2
J gene: TRBJ2-3
CDR3 DNA: TGTGCCAGCAGTTATCTGAGCGGGGGGCAAACAGATACGCAGTATTTT
CDR3 protein: CASSYLSGGQTDTQYF

V gene: TRBV4-1
clone size: .
D gene: .
J gene: TRBJ2-7
CDR3 DNA: TGCGCCAGCAGCCAAGCGGGGGTTTGGTACGAGCAGTACTTC
CDR3 protein: CASSQAGVWYEQYF

V gene: TRBV19
clone size: once
D gene: TRBD2
J gene: TRBJ2-3
CDR3 DNA: TGTGCCAGTAGCGGGACTAGCGGGGGGCCTTACACAGATACGCAGTATTTT
CDR3 protein: CASSGTSGGPYTDTQYF

V gene: TRBV28
clone size: .
D gene: TRBD1
J gene: TRBJ1-1
CDR3 DNA: TGTGCCAGCAGTTCCAGGGGGCGCCCGAACACTGAAGCTTTCTTT
CDR3 protein: CASSSRGRPNTEAFF

V gene: TRBV27
clone size: once
D gene: .
J gene: TRBJ1-6
CDR3 DNA: TGTGCCAGCAGTTTCTCAGGGGATAATTCACCCCTCCACTTT
CDR3 protein: CASSFSGDNSPLHF

V gene: TRBV5-1
clone size: .
D gene: .
J gene: TRBJ2-7
CDR3 DNA: TGCGCCAGCAGCTTAAAGGCGGGCCCAAACGAGCAGTACTTC
CDR3 protein: CASSLKAGPNEQYF

V gene: TRBV11-2
clone size: .
D gene: TRBD1
J gene: TRBJ2-1
CDR3 DNA: TGTGCCAGCAGCTTAGGACAGGGGGCCTACAATGAGCAGTTCTTC
CDR3 protein: CASSLGQGAYNEQFF

V gene: TRBV5-8
clone size: once
D gene: TRBD1
J gene: TRBJ2-5
CDR3 DNA: TGTGCCAGCAGCTCAGCGGACAGGAGACAAGAGACCCAGTACTTC
CDR3 protein: CASSSADRRQETQYF

V gene: TRBV2
clone size: .
D gene: .
J gene: TRBJ2-6
CDR3 DNA: TGTGCCAGCAGTGTCGGGGCGGGGGGGGCCAACGTCCTGACTTTC
CDR3 protein: CASSVGAGGANVLTF

V gene: TRBV15
clone size: .
D gene: .
J gene: TRBJ1-1
CDR3 DNA: TGTGCCACCAGAAAGAGGGGAGGCACTGAAGCTTTCTTT
CDR3 protein: CATRKRGGTEAFF

V gene: TRBV3-1/TRBV3-2
clone size: .
D gene: .
J gene: TRBJ2-3
CDR3 DNA: TGTGCCAGCAGCCAAGAACGGGGGAGCACAGATACGCAGTATTTT
CDR3 protein: CASSQERGSTDTQYF

V gene: TRBV3-1/TRBV3-2
clone size: .
D gene: .
J gene: TRBJ1-4
CDR3 DNA: TGTGCCAGCAGCCAAGAACCAGGGGCAACTAATGAAAAACTGTTTTTT
CDR3 protein: CASSQEPGATNEKLFF

V gene: TRBV5-1
clone size: once
D gene: .
J gene: TRBJ1-4
CDR3 DNA: TGCGCCAGCAGCCCGGCGGGCAGGCCGCACGAAAAACTGTTTTTT
CDR3 protein: CASSPAGRPHEKLFF

V gene: TRBV6-2/TRBV6-3
clone size: .
D gene: .
J gene: TRBJ1-1
CDR3 DNA: TGTGCCAGCAGTTACAGCGGCCATCTTTCCGTACCTAACACTGAAGCTTTCTTT
CDR3 protein: CASSYSGHLSVPNTEAFF

V gene: TRBV6-2/TRBV6-3
clone size: few
D gene: .
J gene: TRBJ2-1
CDR3 DNA: TGTGCCAGCAGTTACATAGACTCCAGGGTGGTCGGTGAGCAGTTCTTC
CDR3 protein: CASSYIDSRVVGEQFF

V gene: TRBV3-1/TRBV3-2
clone size: .
D gene: TRBD1
J gene: TRBJ1-4
CDR3 DNA: TGTGCCAGCAGCCCGACAGGGGGCTGGGAAAAACTGTTTTTT
CDR3 protein: CASSPTGGWEKLFF

V gene: TRBV5-5
clone size: .
D gene: .
J gene: TRBJ1-2
CDR3 DNA: TGTGCCAGCAGCAAACAGGCAAACTATGGCTACACCTTC
CDR3 protein: CASSKQANYGYTF

V gene: TRBV6-5
clone size: .
D gene: .
J gene: TRBJ1-4
CDR3 DNA: TGTGCCAGCAGTTACAGGCGGGGCCCTAATGAAAAACTGTTTTTT
CDR3 protein: CASSYRRGPNEKLFF

V gene: TRBV6-4
clone size: .
D gene: TRBD2
J gene: TRBJ2-2
CDR3 DNA: TGTGCCAGCAGCCAGCGGGGACTAGCGGGGGACACCGGGGAGCTGTTTTTT
CDR3 protein: CASSQRGLAGDTGELFF

V gene: TRBV19
clone size: .
D gene: TRBD2
J gene: TRBJ2-5
CDR3 DNA: TGTGCCAGTAGTATAGGGCTAGCGGGGGGGCCGGGAGGAGAGACCCAGTACTTC
CDR3 protein: CASSIGLAGGPGGETQYF

V gene: TRBV30
clone size: .
D gene: TRBD1
J gene: TRBJ1-6
CDR3 DNA: TGTGCCTGGAGGCGGGACAGGGGCTCGGATTCACCCCTCCACTTT
CDR3 protein: CAWRRDRGSDSPLHF